This is a list of T cell receptor beta chains from one sample in a study of a mutant IDH1 vaccine in newly diagnosed glioma. Profiled with immunoSEQ multiplex PCR; TCRdb holds only in-frame clones, not every one. The table shows 50,000 to 70,000 clones, with 84% occurring only once. The antigens for these receptors are not known. The starting material was PBMCs, obtained from a glioma patient whose treatment included an IDH1 peptide vaccine. All receptors derive from a man aged 25-40 years with glioma. Each CDR3 is given with its conserved first and last residue. Each record gives: clone size, J gene, V gene, CDR3 protein. Expanded clones get a size class; other rows say once, few or many, or leave the size out.

>.|TRBJ2-7|TRBV4-2
CASSQASALTYEQYF
>.|TRBJ2-4|TRBV21-1
CASSSPNPGRKNIQYF
>.|TRBJ1-1|TRBV27
CASGKNGQGEAFF
>.|TRBJ2-1|TRBV2
CASNPAGDYNEQFF
>.|TRBJ1-2|TRBV7-9
CASSLGEGSGTGLYGYTF
>once|TRBJ2-1|TRBV6-5
CASSYSQRGANEQFF
>.|TRBJ2-7|TRBV2
CASSVLWDRGTGEQYF
>once|TRBJ1-1|TRBV2
CASSVDGGSEAFF
>.|TRBJ1-3|TRBV10-3
CAIRPTDRALISGNTIYF
>.|TRBJ1-6|TRBV5-1
CASSLAGSSSYNSPLHF
>.|TRBJ1-2|TRBV6-6
CASSYSNYGYTF
>.|TRBJ1-5|TRBV6-6
CASSNEGNNQPQHF
>.|TRBJ1-2|TRBV29-1
CSVAGRGVDYGYTF
>.|TRBJ2-3|TRBV7-6
CASSKGTTLTDTQYF
>.|TRBJ1-2|TRBV5-1
CASTRTGDSYGYTF